This section outlines one T cell receptor beta chain sequence together with its context. Participants were aged about 18 to 90 years, lived in under 30 US areas, and enrolled virtually. Participants reported their clinical history, and cohort assignment relied on those reports. All recovered Cohort 3 donors got two negative PCRs, got clearance, or saw symptom resolution. This record comes from a study of blood T cell repertoires in COVID-19. Germline CDR1 and CDR2: SGHTA and FQGTGA. The CDR3 runs 14 residues. J was trimmed by 0 bases and V by 8 bases; bases with no gene match: 3. Here immunoSEQ multiplex PCR was the method, and the copy in TCRdb shows in-frame clones only, minus some. This table holds 150,000 to 200,000 clones, roughly 80% found once.

The specimen was PBMCs or T cells enriched from blood (not recorded which). The chain combines TRBV7-3 with TRBJ2-3; 9 bases line up with TRBD2. This sequence originates from a man aged 45 to 65 who had recovered from COVID-19. CDR3 DNA sequence: TGTGCCAGCTCGCGGGAGGGAAGCACAGATACGCAGTATTTT. Amino acids: CASSREGSTDTQYF. Full variable domain (remainder filled in from reference TRBV7-3 and TRBJ2-3): GAGVSQTPSNKVTEKGKYVELRCDPISGHTALYWYRQSLGQGPEFLIYFQGTGAADDSGLPNDRFFAVRPEGSVSTLKIQRTERGDSAVYLCASSREGSTDTQYFGPGTRLTVL.